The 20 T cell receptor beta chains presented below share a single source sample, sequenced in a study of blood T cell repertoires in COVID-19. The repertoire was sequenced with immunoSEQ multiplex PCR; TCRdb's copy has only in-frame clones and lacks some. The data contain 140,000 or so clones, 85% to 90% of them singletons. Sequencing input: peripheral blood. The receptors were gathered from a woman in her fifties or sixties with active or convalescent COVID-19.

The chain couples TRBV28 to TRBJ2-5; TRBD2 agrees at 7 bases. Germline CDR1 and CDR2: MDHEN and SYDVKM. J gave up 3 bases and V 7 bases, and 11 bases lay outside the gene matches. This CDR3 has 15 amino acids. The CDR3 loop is CASMESGTNKETQYF. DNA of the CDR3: TGTGCCAGCATGGAGAGCGGGACGAATAAAGAGACCCAGTACTTC.

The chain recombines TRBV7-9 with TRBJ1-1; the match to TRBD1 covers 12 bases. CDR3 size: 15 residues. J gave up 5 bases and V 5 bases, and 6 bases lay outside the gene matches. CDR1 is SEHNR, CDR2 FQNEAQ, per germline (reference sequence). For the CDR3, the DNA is TGTGCCAGCAGCCCCGGGACAGGGGGCTGGACTGAAGCTTTCTTT. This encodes CASSPGTGGWTEAFF.

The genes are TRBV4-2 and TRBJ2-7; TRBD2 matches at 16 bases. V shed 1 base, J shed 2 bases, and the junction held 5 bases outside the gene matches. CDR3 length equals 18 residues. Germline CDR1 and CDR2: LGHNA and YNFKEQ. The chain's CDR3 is CASSQATGTSGGAYEQYF. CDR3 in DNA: TGTGCCAGCAGCCAAGCTACCGGGACTAGCGGGGGGGCCTACGAGCAGTACTTC.

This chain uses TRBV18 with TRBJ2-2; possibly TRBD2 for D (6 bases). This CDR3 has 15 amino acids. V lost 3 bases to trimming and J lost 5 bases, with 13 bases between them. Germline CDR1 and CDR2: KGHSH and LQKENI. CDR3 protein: CASSPRMGLTGELFF. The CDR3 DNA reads TGTGCCAGCTCACCTCGAATGGGACTTACCGGGGAGCTGTTTTTT.

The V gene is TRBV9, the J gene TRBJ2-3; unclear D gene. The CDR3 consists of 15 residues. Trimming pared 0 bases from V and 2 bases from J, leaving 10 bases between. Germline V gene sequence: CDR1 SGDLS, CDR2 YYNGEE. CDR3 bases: TGTGCCAGCAGCGTAGGAGACTTCCTCACAGATACGCAGTATTTT. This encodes CASSVGDFLTDTQYF.

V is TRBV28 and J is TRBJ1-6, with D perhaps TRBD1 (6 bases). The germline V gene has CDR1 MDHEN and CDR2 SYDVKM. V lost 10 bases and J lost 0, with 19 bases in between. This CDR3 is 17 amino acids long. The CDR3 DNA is TGTGCCACTTCTCAACCCCAGGGGAGCTCCTATAATTCACCCCTCCACTTT. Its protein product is CATSQPQGSSYNSPLHF.

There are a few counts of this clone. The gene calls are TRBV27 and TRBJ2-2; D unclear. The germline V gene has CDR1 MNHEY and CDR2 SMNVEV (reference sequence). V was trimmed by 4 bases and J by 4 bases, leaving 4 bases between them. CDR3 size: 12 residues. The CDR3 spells CASSSITGELFF. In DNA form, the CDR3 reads TGTGCCAGCAGTTCAATCACCGGGGAGCTGTTTTTT.

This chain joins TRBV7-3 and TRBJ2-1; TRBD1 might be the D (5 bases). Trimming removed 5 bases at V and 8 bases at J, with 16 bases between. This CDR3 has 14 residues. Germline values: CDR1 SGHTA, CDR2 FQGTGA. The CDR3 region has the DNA TGTGCCAGCAGCCTCCTGGGGCGTGGGGATGAGCAGTTCTTC. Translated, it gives CASSLLGRGDEQFF.

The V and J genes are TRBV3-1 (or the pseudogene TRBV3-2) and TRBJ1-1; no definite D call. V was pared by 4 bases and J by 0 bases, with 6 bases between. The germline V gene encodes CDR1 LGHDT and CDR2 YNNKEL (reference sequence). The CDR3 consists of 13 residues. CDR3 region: CASSPQVNTEAFF. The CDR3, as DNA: TGTGCCAGCAGCCCCCAGGTGAACACTGAAGCTTTCTTT.

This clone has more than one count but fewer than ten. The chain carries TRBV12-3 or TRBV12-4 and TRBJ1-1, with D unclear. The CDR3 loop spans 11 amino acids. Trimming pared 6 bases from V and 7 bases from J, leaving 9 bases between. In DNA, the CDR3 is TGTGCCAGCAGCCTACAGAGTGAAGCTTTCTTT. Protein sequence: CASSLQSEAFF.

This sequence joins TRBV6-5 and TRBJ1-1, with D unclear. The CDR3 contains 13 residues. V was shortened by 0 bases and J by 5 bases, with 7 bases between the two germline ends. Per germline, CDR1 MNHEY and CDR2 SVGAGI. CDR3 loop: CASSYSRFTEAFF. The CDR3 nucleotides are TGTGCCAGCAGTTACTCGAGATTTACTGAAGCTTTCTTT.

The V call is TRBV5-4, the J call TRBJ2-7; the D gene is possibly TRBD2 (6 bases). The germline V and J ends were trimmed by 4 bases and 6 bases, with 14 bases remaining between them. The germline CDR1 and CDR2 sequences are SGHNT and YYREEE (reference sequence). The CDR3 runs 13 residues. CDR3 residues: CASSPGVWGEQYF. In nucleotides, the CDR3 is TGTGCCAGCAGCCCGGGGGTATGGGGCGAGCAGTACTTC.

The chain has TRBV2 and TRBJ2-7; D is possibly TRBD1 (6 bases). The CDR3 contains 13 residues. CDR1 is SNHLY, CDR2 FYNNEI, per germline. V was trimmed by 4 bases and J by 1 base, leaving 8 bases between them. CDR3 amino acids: CASSVGQSYEQYF. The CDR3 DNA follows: TGTGCCAGCAGTGTGGGACAATCCTACGAGCAGTACTTC.

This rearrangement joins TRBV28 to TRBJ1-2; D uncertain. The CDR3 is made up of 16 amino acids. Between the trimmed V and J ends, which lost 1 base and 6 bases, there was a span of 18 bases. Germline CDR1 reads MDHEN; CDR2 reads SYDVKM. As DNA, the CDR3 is TGTGCCAGCAGTTTATCCAACTTCAGGTCCCCCGATGGCTACACCTTC. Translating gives CASSLSNFRSPDGYTF.

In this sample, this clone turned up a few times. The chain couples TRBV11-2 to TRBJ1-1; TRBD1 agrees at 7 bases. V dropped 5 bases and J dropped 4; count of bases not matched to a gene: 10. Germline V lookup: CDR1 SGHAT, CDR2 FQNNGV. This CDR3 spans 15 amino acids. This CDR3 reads CASSHSGQRSTEAFF. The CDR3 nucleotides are TGTGCCAGCAGCCATTCGGGACAGCGGAGCACTGAAGCTTTCTTT.

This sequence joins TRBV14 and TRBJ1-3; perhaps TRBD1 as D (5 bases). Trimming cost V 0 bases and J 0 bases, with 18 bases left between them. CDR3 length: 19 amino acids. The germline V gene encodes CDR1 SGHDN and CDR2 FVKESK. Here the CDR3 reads CASSQESTAGQDSGNTIYF. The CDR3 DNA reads TGTGCCAGCAGCCAAGAGTCTACAGCGGGGCAGGACTCTGGAAACACCATATATTTT.

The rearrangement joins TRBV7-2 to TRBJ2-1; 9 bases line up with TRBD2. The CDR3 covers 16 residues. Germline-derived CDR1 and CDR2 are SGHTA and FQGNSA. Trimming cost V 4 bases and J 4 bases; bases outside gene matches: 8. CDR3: CASSSRIAGVYNEQFF. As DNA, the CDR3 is TGTGCCAGCAGCTCACGAATAGCGGGGGTTTACAATGAGCAGTTCTTC.

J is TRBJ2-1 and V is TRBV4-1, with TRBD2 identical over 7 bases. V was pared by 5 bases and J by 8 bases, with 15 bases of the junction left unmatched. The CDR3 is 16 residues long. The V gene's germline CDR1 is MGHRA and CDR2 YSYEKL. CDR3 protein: CASSSPGGSLVDEQFF. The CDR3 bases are TGCGCCAGCAGCTCCCCGGGCGGGAGCTTGGTCGATGAGCAGTTCTTC.

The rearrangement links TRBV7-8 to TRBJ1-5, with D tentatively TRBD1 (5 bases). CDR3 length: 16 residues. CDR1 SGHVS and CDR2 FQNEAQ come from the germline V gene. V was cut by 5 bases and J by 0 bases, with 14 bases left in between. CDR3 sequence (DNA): TGTGCCAGCAGCAAATGGGACTTAGATAGCAATCAGCCCCAGCATTTT. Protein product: CASSKWDLDSNQPQHF.

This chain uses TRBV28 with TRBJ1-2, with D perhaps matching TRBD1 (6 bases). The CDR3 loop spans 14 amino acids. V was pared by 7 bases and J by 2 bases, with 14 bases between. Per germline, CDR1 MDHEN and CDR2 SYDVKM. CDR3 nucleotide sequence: TGTGCCAGCATAGGTGGACAGTCAAACTATGGCTACACCTTC. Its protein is CASIGGQSNYGYTF.